The entry below describes one TCR beta chain. The data were obtained in a study of blood T cell repertoires in COVID-19. Measured with immunoSEQ multiplex PCR; TCRdb has only the in-frame clones, and not every one. This sample has some 500,000 clones, with roughly 88% found just once. Allocation to cohorts depended on clinical history reported by the participants. Sequencing input: PBMCs or T cells enriched from blood (not recorded which). This receptor was taken from a woman aged 40-49 years who had recovered from COVID-19.

The DNA of the CDR3 is TGTGCCAGCAGGGACAGCTCTGGGGCCAACGTCCTGACTTTC. Its translation: CASRDSSGANVLTF. The gene calls are TRBV5-4 and TRBJ2-6, with D possibly TRBD1 on 6 matching bases. Germline CDR1 reads SGHNT; CDR2 reads YYREEE (reference sequence). This CDR3 contains 14 residues. The V gene lost 5 bases and the J gene lost 0 bases, with 6 bases spanning the gap.